These T cell receptor beta chains were read from a single sample in a study of T cells after somatic rescue of genetic block. This table comes from immunoSEQ multiplex PCR, and its TCRdb copy is limited to in-frame clones, with some not included. In the table there are about 9,100 clones, over 70% of which are singletons. The specimen sequenced was peripheral blood mononuclear cells (PBMCs). The receptors come from a boy under 18. Both conserved end residues are part of each CDR3. The D gene is left open where the match is weak. Expanded clones are given a class, and other clones once, few, many or no size at all.

DNA,CDR3,D,V,J,size
TGTGCCAGCAGTGTGGGGGTCATTACAGGGAGGGGAAATCAGCCCCAGCATTTT,CASSVGVITGRGNQPQHF,NA,TRBV6-1,TRBJ1-5,NA
TGTGCCAGTGTCGCAGGGGCGCCTGGGAATGGCTACACCTTC,CASVAGAPGNGYTF,NA,TRBV19,TRBJ1-2,NA
TGTGCCAGCAGTACTCTGGGGGGGGGACACAATGAGCAGTTCTTC,CASSTLGGGHNEQFF,TRBD2,TRBV27,TRBJ2-1,NA
TGTGCCTGGAGTTTTCTCTGGGGACAGAGCTCCTACAATGAGCAGTTCTTC,CAWSFLWGQSSYNEQFF,TRBD1,TRBV30,TRBJ2-1,once
TGCGCCAGCAGCGTGGGACAGGGTTTGAACACTGAAGCTTTCTTT,CASSVGQGLNTEAFF,TRBD1,TRBV5-1,TRBJ1-1,few
TGCGCCAGCAGCTCCATAGGGGAACCGCTATACGAGCAGTACTTC,CASSSIGEPLYEQYF,NA,TRBV5-1,TRBJ2-7,NA
TGTGCCAGCAGTTTATTCAGCACGGGATCCTACGAGCAGTACTTC,CASSLFSTGSYEQYF,NA,TRBV28,TRBJ2-7,NA
TGTGCCATCAGTGAGTCGATTTCTCTCACAGATACGCAGTATTTT,CAISESISLTDTQYF,NA,TRBV10-3,TRBJ2-3,NA
TGTGCCAGCAGCCACAGACGGGACAGGGGGATCACAGATACGCAGTATTTT,CASSHRRDRGITDTQYF,TRBD1,TRBV14,TRBJ2-3,NA
TGTGCCAGCTCTGCGGGACTAGCGGCTTACAATGAGCAGTTCTTC,CASSAGLAAYNEQFF,TRBD2,TRBV7-3,TRBJ2-1,NA
TGTGCCAGCAGCTTAGGCGGGTCTAATGAAAAACTGTTTTTT,CASSLGGSNEKLFF,NA,TRBV7-9,TRBJ1-4,NA
TGTGCCAGCAGTGAAGAGGCAGGGTTGAACACTGAAGCTTTCTTT,CASSEEAGLNTEAFF,NA,TRBV2,TRBJ1-1,NA
TGTGCCAGTACCCCAAGGGGGAACATGGAGACCCAGTACTTC,CASTPRGNMETQYF,NA,TRBV19,TRBJ2-5,NA
TGTGCCAGCAGTTACTCGAACCCATTGGGGGCACATGGCTACACCTTC,CASSYSNPLGAHGYTF,NA,TRBV6-6,TRBJ1-2,NA
TGTGCCAGCAGCTTACCCTTACTAGTTCGGGGATACGAGCAGTACTTC,CASSLPLLVRGYEQYF,NA,TRBV11-3,TRBJ2-7,NA
TGTGCCTGGAGTGTCCGGTGGACAGGGCCCTCCTACGAGCAGTACTTC,CAWSVRWTGPSYEQYF,TRBD1,TRBV30,TRBJ2-7,NA
TGTGCCAGCAGCCAGGGACAGGGGTGGGGAAACTATGGCTACACCTTC,CASSQGQGWGNYGYTF,TRBD1,TRBV4-2,TRBJ1-2,NA
TGTGCCAGCAGCTTGAGAGTCGGCAGACGTCTTAGCAATCAGCCCCAGCATTTT,CASSLRVGRRLSNQPQHF,NA,TRBV5-8,TRBJ1-5,once
TGCGCCAGCAGTCGGCCCCCCGGGACAGGGGACTACGAGCAGTACTTC,CASSRPPGTGDYEQYF,TRBD1,TRBV23-1,TRBJ2-7,NA
TGTGCCAGCAGCTTAAGGGGAGGGGCGCGGGCCCCGGCAGATACGCAGTATTTT,CASSLRGGARAPADTQYF,TRBD2,TRBV7-9,TRBJ2-3,NA
TGTGCCAGCAGCTTGGCCTGGACAGGGGGCTTTTCACCCCTCCACTTT,CASSLAWTGGFSPLHF,TRBD1,TRBV5-5,TRBJ1-6,NA
TGCGCCAGCAGCTTGGTAGGGACGGAGCAGTACTTC,CASSLVGTEQYF,NA,TRBV5-1,TRBJ2-7,NA
TGTGCCAGCAGCCTGGGGGGTCCCCGTGAGCAGTTCTTC,CASSLGGPREQFF,NA,TRBV7-9,TRBJ2-1,NA
TGTGCCAGCAGTTTATTTCCCGGACAGGGGGAAGAAAAACTGTTTTTT,CASSLFPGQGEEKLFF,TRBD1,TRBV27,TRBJ1-4,NA
TGTGCCAGCAGCTTAGTAAAGGGAGCGAGCACCGGGGAGCTGTTTTTT,CASSLVKGASTGELFF,NA,TRBV7-9,TRBJ2-2,few
TGTGCCAGCTCAGTACGACAGGCCCCCCAATACTTC,CASSVRQAPQYF,NA,TRBV18,TRBJ2-4,NA
TGTGCCTTTTATAGGGGGGGGGCTAATGAAAAACTGTTTTTT,CAFYRGGANEKLFF,NA,TRBV30,TRBJ1-4,NA
TGTGCCAGCGGAGGGGGACTAGCGGGACCTAGCACAGATACGCAGTATTTT,CASGGGLAGPSTDTQYF,TRBD2,TRBV28,TRBJ2-3,NA
TGCGCCAGCAGCCAAGATCACCGGGGGATCCGAAACACCATATATTTT,CASSQDHRGIRNTIYF,NA,TRBV4-1,TRBJ1-3,NA
TGTGCCAGTAAGAAGGACAGGTTGAACACCGGGGAGCTGTTTTTT,CASKKDRLNTGELFF,TRBD1,TRBV19,TRBJ2-2,NA
TGTGCCAGCTCCCCACTAGCGGGGGGCCTCGCCGGGGAGCTGTTTTTT,CASSPLAGGLAGELFF,TRBD2,TRBV18,TRBJ2-2,few
TGTGCCAGCAGTTGGGACAGCCTTAATTCACCCCTCCACTTT,CASSWDSLNSPLHF,TRBD1,TRBV6-5,TRBJ1-6,NA
TGTGCCAGCAGCCAAGGAGGGAAAGAGACCCAGTACTTC,CASSQGGKETQYF,NA,TRBV6-5,TRBJ2-5,NA
TGTGCCAGCAGTTTATTAGCGGGGGGCTCCACAGATACGCAGTATTTT,CASSLLAGGSTDTQYF,TRBD2,TRBV28,TRBJ2-3,NA
TGTGCCAGCAGTTTTCGGGATTTCTCTGGGGCCAACGTCCTGACTTTC,CASSFRDFSGANVLTF,NA,TRBV27,TRBJ2-6,few
TGTGCCAGCAGCTTCCAACAGGGACCTACCTACGAGCAGTACTTC,CASSFQQGPTYEQYF,NA,TRBV5-4,TRBJ2-7,few
TGTGCCAGTAGTATCCTCCGGGCCGGTTCCTACGAGCAGTACTTC,CASSILRAGSYEQYF,NA,TRBV19,TRBJ2-7,large
TGTGCCAGTAGTCCCCGGGACTATTGGGATTACGAGCAGTACTTC,CASSPRDYWDYEQYF,TRBD2,TRBV19,TRBJ2-7,NA
TGTGCCAGTAGTCCCGGGACAGCGTTAAGCTCTGGAAACACCATATATTTT,CASSPGTALSSGNTIYF,TRBD1,TRBV19,TRBJ1-3,NA
TGTGCCAGCAGCTTAGCAGCTAGCACAGATACGCAGTATTTT,CASSLAASTDTQYF,NA,TRBV11-3,TRBJ2-3,NA
TGCGCCAGCAGCCCGGACAGGGGAAACACCGGGGAGCTGTTTTTT,CASSPDRGNTGELFF,TRBD1,TRBV5-1,TRBJ2-2,NA
TGCGCCAGCAGCTGGACAGGGGATATCGACGAGCAGTACTTC,CASSWTGDIDEQYF,TRBD1,TRBV5-1,TRBJ2-7,NA